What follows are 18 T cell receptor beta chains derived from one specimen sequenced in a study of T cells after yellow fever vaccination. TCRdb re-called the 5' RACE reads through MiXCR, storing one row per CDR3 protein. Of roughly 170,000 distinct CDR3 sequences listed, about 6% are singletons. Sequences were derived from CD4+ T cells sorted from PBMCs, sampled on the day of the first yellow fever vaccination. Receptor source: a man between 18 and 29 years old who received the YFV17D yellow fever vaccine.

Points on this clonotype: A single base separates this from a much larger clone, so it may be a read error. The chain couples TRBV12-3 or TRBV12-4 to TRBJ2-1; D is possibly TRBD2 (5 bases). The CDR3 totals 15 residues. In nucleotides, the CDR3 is TGTGCCAGCAGTTTATCTAGCTTCTCCTGCAATGAGCAGTTCTTC. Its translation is CASSLSSFSCNEQFF.

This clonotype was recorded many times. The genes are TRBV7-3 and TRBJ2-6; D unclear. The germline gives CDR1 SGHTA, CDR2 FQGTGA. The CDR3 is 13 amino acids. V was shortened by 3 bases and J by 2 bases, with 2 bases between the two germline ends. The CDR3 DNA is TGTGCCAGCAGCTTTACTGGGGCCAACGTCCTGACTTTC. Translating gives CASSFTGANVLTF.

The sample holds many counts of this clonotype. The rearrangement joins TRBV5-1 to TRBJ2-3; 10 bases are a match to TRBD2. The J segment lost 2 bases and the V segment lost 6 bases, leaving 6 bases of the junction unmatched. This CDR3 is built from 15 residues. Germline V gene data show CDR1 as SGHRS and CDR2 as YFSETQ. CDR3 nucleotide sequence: TGCGCCAGCACAACTAGCGGGGCACACACAGATACGCAGTATTTT. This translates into CASTTSGAHTDTQYF.

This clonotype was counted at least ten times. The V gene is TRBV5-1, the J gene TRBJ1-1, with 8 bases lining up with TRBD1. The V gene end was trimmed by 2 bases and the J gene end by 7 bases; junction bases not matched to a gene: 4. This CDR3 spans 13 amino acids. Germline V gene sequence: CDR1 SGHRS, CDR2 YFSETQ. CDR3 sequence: CASSLGQGYEAFF. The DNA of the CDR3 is TGCGCCAGCAGCTTAGGACAGGGTTATGAAGCTTTCTTT.

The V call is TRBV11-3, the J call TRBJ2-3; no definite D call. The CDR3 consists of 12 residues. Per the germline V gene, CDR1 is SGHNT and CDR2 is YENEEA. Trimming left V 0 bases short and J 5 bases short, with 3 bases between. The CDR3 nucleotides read TGTGCCAGCAGCTTAGAGGTAGATACGCAGTATTTT. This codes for CASSLEVDTQYF. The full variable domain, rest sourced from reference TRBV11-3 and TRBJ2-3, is EAGVVQSPRYKIIEKKQPVAFWCNPISGHNTLYWYLQNLGQGPELLIRYENEEAVDDSQLPKDRFSAERLKGVDSTLKIQPAELGDSAVYLCASSLEVDTQYFGPGTRLTVL.

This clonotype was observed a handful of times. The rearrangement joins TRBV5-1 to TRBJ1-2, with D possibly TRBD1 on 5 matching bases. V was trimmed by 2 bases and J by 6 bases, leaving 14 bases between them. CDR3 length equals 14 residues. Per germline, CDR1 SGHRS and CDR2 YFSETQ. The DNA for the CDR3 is TGCGCCAGCAGCTTCGGATGGTCGGGGGATGGCTACACCTTC. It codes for CASSFGWSGDGYTF.

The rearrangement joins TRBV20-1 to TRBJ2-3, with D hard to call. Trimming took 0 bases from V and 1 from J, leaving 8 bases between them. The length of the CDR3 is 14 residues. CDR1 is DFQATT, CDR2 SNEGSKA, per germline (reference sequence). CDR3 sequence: CSAREHPGTDTQYF. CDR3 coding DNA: TGCAGTGCTAGAGAGCACCCCGGCACAGATACGCAGTATTTT.

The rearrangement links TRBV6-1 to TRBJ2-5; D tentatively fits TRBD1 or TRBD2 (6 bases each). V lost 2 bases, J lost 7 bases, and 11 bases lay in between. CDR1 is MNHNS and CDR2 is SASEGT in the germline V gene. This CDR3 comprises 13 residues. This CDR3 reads CASSERGDGTQYF. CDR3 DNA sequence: TGTGCCAGCAGTGAAAGGGGGGACGGGACCCAGTACTTC.

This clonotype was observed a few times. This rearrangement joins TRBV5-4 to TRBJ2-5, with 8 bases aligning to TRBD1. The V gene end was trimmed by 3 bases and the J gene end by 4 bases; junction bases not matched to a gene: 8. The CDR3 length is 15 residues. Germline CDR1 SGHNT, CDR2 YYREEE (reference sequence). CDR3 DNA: TGTGCCAGCAGCTACTGGACAGGGTCGGGAGAGACCCAGTACTTC. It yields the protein CASSYWTGSGETQYF. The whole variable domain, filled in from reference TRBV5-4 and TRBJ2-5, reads ETGVTQSPTHLIKTRGQQVTLRCSSQSGHNTVSWYQQALGQGPQFIFQYYREEENGRGNFPPRFSGLQFPNYSSELNVNALELDDSALYLCASSYWTGSGETQYFGPGTRLLVL.

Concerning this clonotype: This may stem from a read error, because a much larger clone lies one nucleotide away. Here the CDR3 DNA reads TGTGCCAGCAGCTTAAACACAGGGAGTCGAGGAGAGACCCAGTACTTC. Translating it yields CASSLNTGSRGETQYF. The genes are TRBV7-6 and TRBJ2-5; weak D call: TRBD1 (6 bases). Germline assignment: CDR1 SGHVS and CDR2 FNYEAQ. V lost 2 bases, J lost 4 bases, and 17 bases lay in between. The CDR3 runs 16 residues.

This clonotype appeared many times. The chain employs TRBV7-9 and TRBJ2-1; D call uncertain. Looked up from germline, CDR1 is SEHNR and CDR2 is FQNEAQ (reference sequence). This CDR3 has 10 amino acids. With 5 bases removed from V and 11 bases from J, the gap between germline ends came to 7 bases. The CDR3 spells CASSQEKQFF. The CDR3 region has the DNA TGTGCCAGCAGCCAAGAAAAGCAGTTCTTC.

CDR3 sequence reads: CASSAQGFTSYEQYF. CDR3 sequence (DNA): TGTGCCAGCAGTGCACAGGGATTTACCTCCTACGAGCAGTACTTC. The genes are TRBV12-3 or TRBV12-4 and TRBJ2-7; D possibly corresponds to TRBD1 (6 bases). This CDR3 spans 15 amino acids. Trimming pared 5 bases from V and 0 bases from J, leaving 14 bases between.

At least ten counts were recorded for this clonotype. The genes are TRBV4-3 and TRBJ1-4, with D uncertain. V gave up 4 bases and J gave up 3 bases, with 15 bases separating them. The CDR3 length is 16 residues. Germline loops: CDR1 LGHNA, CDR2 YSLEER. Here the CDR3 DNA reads TGCGCCAGCAGCCGGAATCGACGTGAGGCTAATGAAAAACTGTTTTTT. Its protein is CASSRNRREANEKLFF.

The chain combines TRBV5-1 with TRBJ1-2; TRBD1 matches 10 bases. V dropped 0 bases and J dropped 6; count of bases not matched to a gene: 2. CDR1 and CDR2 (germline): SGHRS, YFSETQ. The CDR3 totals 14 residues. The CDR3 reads CASSLGGTGDGYTF. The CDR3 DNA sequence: TGCGCCAGCAGCTTGGGCGGGACAGGGGATGGCTACACCTTC.

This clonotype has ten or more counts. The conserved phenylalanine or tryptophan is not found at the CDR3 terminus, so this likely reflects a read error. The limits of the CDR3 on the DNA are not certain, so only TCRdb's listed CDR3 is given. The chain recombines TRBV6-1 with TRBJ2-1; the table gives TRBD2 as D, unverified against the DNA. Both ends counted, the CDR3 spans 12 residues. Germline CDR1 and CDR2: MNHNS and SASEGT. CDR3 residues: CASSGTSGGPRV.

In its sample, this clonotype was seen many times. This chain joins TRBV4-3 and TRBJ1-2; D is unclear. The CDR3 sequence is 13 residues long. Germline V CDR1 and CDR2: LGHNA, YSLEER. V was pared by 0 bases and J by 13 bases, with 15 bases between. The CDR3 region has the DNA TGCGCCAGCAGCCAAGATAGGGCCGTATTTTGCACCTTC. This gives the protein CASSQDRAVFCTF.

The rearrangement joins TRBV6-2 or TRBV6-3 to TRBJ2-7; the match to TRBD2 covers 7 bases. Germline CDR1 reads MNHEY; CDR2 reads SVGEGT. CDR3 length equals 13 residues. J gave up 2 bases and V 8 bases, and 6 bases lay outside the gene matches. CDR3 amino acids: CASQYAGAYEQYV. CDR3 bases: TGTGCCAGCCAATACGCGGGGGCCTACGAGCAGTACGTC.

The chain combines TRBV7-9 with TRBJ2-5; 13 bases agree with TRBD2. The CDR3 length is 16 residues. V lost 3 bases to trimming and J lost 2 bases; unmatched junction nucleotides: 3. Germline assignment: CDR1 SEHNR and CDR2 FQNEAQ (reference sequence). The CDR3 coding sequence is TGTGCCAGCAGCTTCCAGGGACTAGCGGGGCAAGAGACCCAGTACTTC. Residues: CASSFQGLAGQETQYF.